The following is a TCR beta chain sequence with its context. The antigen remains undetermined. The source of the sample is a study of vaccination effects on CD4 cells after COVID-19. Study-level results: Few convalescent patients were included, and no early post-infection timepoints were sampled. Late after vaccination, infection- and vaccine-induced clones showed marked clonal contraction.

Some clones are missing from TCRdb's copy, which holds only in-frame ones; the method was immunoSEQ multiplex PCR. Of tens of thousands of clones listed, under 80% are singletons. Germline values: CDR1 WNHNN, CDR2 SYGVQD (reference sequence). Between the trimmed V and J ends, which lost 2 bases and 3 bases, there was a span of 13 bases. The CDR3 extends over 15 amino acids. Before sequencing, viral peptide pools were used by the ViraFEST assay to expand antigen-specific CD4+ T cells. CD4+ T cells were isolated after around 10 days of culture. The study found no prior SARS-CoV-2 infection in the vaccine recipients, who tested negative for nucleocapsid antibodies. With around 10 ug/ml peptides and 10 IU/ml IL-2, 2 million or so PBMC per well were cultured.

The receptor's source is a human donor who received a COVID-19 vaccine. V gene TRBV10-1 combines with J gene TRBJ1-2; a weak D match, TRBD1 (5 bases). The starting material was CD4+ T cells from PBMCs cultured with SARS-CoV-2 spike peptides, obtained before COVID-19 vaccination. CDR3 sequence: CASSEGTAGDYGYTF. As DNA, the CDR3 is TGCGCCAGCAGTGAGGGGACCGCCGGAGACTATGGCTACACCTTC.